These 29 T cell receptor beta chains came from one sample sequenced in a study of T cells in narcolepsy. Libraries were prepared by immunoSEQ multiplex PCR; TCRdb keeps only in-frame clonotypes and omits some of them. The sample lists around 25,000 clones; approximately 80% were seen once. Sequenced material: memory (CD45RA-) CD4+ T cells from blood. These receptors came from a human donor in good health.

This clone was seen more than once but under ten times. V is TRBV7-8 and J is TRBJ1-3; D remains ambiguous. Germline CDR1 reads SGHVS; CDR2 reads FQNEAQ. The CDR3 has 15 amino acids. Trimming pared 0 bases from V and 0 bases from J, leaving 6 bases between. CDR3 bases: TGTGCCAGCAGCTTAGCATCTGACTCTGGAAACACCATATATTTT. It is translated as CASSLASDSGNTIYF. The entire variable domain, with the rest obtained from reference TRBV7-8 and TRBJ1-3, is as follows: GAGVSQSPRYKVAKRGQDVALRCDPISGHVSLFWYQQALGQGPEFLTYFQNEAQLDKSGLPSDRFFAERPEGSVSTLKIQRTQQEDSAVYLCASSLASDSGNTIYFGEGSWLTVV.

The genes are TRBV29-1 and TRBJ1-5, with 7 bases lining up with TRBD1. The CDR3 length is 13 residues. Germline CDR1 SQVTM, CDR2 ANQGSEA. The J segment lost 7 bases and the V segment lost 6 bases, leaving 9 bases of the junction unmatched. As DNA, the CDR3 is TGCAGCGTATCGACAGGGAAGGAACAGCCCCAGCATTTT. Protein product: CSVSTGKEQPQHF.

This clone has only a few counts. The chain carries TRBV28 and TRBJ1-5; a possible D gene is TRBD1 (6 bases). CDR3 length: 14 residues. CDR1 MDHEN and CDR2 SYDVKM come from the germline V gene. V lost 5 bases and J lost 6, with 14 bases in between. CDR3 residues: CASSRGHRSQPQHF. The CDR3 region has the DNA TGTGCCAGCAGTCGGGGACACCGCAGTCAGCCCCAGCATTTT.

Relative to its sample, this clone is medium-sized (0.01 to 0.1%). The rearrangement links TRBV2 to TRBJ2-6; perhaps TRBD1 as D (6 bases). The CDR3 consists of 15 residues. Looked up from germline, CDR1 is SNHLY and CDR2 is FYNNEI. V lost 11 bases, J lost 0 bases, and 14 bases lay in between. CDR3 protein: CASRQDPSGANVLTF. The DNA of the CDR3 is TGTGCCTCCCGACAGGATCCCTCTGGGGCCAACGTCCTGACTTTC.

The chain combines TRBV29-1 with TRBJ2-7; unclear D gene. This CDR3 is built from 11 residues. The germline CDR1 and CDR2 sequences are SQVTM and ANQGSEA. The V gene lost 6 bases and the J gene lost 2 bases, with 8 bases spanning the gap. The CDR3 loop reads CSVLQAYEQYF. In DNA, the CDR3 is TGCAGCGTCCTACAAGCCTACGAGCAGTACTTC.

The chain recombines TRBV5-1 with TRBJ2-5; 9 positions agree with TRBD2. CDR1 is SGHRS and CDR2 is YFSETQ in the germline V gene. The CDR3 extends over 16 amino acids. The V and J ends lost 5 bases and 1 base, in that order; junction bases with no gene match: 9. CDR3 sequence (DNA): TGCGCCAGCAGGGGGCGGGGTAGCGGGGGCCAAGAGACCCAGTACTTC. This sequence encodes CASRGRGSGGQETQYF.

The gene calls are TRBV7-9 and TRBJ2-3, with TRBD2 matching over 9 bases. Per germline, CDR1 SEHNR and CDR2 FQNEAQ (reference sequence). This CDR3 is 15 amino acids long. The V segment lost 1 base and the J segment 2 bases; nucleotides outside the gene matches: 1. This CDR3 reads CASSLGLADTDTQYF. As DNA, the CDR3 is TGTGCCAGCAGCTTAGGACTAGCGGACACAGATACGCAGTATTTT.

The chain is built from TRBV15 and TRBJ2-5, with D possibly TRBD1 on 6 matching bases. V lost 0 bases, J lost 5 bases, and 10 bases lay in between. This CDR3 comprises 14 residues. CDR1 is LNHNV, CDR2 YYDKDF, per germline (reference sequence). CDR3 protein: CATSRDQGSETQYF. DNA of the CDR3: TGTGCCACCAGCAGAGATCAGGGGAGCGAGACCCAGTACTTC.

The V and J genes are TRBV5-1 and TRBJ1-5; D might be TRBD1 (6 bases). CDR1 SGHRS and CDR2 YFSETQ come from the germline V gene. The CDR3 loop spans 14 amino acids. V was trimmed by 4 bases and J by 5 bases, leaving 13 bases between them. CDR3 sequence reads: CASSKGDGDQPQHF. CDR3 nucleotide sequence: TGCGCCAGCAGCAAGGGGGATGGGGATCAGCCCCAGCATTTT.

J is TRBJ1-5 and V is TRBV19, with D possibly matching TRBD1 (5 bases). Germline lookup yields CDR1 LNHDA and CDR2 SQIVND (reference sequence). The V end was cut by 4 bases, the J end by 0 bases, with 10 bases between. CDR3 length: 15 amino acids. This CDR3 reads CASSRMTDSNQPQHF. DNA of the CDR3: TGTGCCAGTAGTAGGATGACAGATAGCAATCAGCCCCAGCATTTT.

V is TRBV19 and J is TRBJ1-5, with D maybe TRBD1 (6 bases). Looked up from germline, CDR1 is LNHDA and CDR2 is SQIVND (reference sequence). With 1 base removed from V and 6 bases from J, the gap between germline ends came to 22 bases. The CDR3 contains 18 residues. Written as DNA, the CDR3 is TGTGCCAGTAGTATAGGGGGGGCCACCGGGACGAGAGGTCAGCCCCAGCATTTT. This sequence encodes CASSIGGATGTRGQPQHF.

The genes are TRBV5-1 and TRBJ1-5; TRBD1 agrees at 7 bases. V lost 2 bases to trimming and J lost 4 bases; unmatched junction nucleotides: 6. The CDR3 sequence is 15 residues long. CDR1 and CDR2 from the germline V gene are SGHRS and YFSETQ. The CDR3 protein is CASSLGGAGNQPQHF. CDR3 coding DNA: TGCGCCAGCAGCTTAGGGGGCGCGGGTAATCAGCCCCAGCATTTT.

The CDR3 DNA reads TGTGCCAGCAGCCCCCACGGCCCGAATCAGCCCCAGCATTTT. Translating gives CASSPHGPNQPQHF. The V call is TRBV7-6, the J call TRBJ1-5, with D uncertain. Trimming left V 5 bases short and J 4 bases short, with 12 bases between. The germline CDR1 and CDR2 sequences are SGHVS and FNYEAQ. This CDR3 has 14 amino acids.

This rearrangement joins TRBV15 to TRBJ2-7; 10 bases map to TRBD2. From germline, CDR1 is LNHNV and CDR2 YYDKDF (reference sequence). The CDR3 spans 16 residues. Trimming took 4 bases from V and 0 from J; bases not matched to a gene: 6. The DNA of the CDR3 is TGTGCCACCAGCATCCGGACTAGCGGTTTCTCCTACGAGCAGTACTTC. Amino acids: CATSIRTSGFSYEQYF.

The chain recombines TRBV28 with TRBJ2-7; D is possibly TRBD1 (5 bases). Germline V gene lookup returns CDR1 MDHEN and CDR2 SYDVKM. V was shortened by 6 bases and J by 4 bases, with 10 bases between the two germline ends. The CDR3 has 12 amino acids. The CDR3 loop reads CASRGPRYEQYF. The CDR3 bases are TGTGCCAGCAGGGGGCCTAGATACGAGCAGTACTTC.

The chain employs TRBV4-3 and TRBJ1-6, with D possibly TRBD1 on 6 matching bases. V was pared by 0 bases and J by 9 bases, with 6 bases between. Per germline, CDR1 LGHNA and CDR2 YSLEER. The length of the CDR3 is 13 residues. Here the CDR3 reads CASSQEGGSPLHF. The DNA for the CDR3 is TGCGCCAGCAGCCAAGAAGGGGGTTCACCCCTCCACTTT.

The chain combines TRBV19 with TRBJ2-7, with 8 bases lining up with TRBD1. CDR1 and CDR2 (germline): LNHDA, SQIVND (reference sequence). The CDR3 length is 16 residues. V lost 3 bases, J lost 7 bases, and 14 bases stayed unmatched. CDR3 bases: TGTGCCAGTAGTATGGGGAGCTTGGGACAGGCGGGGGAGCAGTACTTC. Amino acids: CASSMGSLGQAGEQYF.

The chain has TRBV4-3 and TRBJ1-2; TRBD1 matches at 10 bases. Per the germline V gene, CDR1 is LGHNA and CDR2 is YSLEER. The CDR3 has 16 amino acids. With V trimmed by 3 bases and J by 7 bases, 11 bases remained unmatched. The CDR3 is CASSHATDRGVSGYTF. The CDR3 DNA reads TGCGCCAGCAGCCATGCGACGGACAGGGGGGTTAGTGGCTACACCTTC.

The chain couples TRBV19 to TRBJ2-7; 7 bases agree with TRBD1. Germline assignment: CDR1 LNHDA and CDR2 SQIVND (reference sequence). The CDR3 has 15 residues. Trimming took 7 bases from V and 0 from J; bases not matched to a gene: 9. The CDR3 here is CASNPDRVSSYEQYF. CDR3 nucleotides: TGTGCCAGTAACCCAGACAGGGTTTCCTCCTACGAGCAGTACTTC.

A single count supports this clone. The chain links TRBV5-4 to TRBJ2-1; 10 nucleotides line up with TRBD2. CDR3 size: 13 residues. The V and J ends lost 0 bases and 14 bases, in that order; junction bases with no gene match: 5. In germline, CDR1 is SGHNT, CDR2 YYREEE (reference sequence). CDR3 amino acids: CASSLAITSGEFF. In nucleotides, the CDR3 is TGTGCCAGCAGCTTGGCCATCACTAGCGGGGAGTTCTTC.

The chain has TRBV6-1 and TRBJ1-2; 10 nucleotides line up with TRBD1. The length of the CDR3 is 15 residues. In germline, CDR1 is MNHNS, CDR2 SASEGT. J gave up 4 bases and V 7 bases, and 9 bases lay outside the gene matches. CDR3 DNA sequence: TGTGCCAGCAATAGAGACAGGGGGCAGGGCTATGGCTACACCTTC. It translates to CASNRDRGQGYGYTF.

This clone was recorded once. CDR3 coding DNA: TGTGCCAGCAGTCCCCAGCTGGTGGGTCAGCCCCAGCATTTT. Translating gives CASSPQLVGQPQHF. The rearrangement joins TRBV6-5 to TRBJ1-5; D call uncertain. Trimming removed 5 bases from V and 6 bases from J, with 14 bases in between. The CDR3 has 14 amino acids. CDR1 MNHEY and CDR2 SVGAGI come from the germline V gene.

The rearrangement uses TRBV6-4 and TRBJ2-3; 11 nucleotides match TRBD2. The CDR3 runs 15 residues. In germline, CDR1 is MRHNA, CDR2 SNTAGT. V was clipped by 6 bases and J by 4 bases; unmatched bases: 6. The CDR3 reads CASSVLAGAADTQYF. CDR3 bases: TGTGCCAGCAGCGTACTAGCGGGAGCGGCAGATACGCAGTATTTT.

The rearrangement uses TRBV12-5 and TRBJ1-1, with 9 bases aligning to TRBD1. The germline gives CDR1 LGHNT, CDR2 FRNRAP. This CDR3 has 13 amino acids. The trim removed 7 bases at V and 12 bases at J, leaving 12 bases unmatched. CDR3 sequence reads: CASAGQGIRRTFF. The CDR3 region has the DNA TGTGCTAGTGCCGGACAGGGGATTCGTAGAACTTTCTTT.

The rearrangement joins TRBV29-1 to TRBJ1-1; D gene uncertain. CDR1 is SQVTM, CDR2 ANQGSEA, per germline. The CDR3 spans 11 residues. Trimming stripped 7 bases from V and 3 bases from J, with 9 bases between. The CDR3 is CSGDTDTEAFF. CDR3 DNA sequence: TGCAGCGGTGATACGGACACTGAAGCTTTCTTT.

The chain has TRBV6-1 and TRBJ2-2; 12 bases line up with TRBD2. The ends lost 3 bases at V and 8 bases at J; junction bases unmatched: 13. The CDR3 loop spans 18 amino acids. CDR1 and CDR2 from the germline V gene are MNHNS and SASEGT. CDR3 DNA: TGTGCCAGCAGTGATTCGCAACCAGGACTAGCGGGATCAGGGGAGCTGTTTTTT. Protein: CASSDSQPGLAGSGELFF.

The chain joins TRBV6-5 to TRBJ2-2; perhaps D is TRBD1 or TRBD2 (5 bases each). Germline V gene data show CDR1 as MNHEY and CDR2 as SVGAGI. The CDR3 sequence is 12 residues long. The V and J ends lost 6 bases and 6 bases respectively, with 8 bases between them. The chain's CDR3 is CASSQGAGELFF. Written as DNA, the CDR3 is TGTGCCAGCAGCCAGGGAGCCGGGGAGCTGTTTTTT.

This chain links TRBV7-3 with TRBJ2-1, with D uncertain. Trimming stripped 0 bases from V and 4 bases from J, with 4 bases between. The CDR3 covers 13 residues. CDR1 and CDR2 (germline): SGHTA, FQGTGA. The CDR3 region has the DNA TGTGCCAGCAGCTTAACAGCATACAATGAGCAGTTCTTC. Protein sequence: CASSLTAYNEQFF. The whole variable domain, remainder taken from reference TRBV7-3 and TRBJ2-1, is GAGVSQTPSNKVTEKGKYVELRCDPISGHTALYWYRQSLGQGPEFLIYFQGTGAADDSGLPNDRFFAVRPEGSVSTLKIQRTERGDSAVYLCASSLTAYNEQFFGPGTRLTVL.

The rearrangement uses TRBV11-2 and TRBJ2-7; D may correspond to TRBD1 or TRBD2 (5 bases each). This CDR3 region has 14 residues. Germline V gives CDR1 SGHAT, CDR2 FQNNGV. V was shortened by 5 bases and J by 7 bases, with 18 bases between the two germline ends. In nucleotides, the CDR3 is TGTGCCAGCAGCCGTGGGGCACAGGCGGGTGAGCAGTACTTC. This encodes CASSRGAQAGEQYF. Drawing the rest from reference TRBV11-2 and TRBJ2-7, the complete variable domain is EAGVAQSPRYKIIEKRQSVAFWCNPISGHATLYWYQQILGQGPKLLIQFQNNGVVDDSQLPKDRFSAERLKGVDSTLKIQPAKLEDSAVYLCASSRGAQAGEQYFGPGTRLTVT.